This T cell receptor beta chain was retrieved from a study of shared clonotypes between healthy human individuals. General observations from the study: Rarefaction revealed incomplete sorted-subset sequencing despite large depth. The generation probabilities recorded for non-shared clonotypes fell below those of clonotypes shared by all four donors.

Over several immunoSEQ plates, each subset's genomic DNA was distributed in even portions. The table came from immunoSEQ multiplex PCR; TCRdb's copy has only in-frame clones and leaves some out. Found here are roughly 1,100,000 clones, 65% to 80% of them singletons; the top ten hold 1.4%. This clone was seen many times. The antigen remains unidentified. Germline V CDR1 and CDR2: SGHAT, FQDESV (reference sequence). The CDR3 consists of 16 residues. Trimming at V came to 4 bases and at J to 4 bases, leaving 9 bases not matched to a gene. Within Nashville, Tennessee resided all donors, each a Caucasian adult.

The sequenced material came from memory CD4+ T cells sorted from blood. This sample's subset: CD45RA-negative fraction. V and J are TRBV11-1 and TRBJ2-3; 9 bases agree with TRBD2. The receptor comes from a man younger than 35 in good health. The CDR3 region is CASSWRGGPAADTQYF. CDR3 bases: TGTGCCAGCAGCTGGCGGGGGGGACCCGCCGCAGATACGCAGTATTTT.